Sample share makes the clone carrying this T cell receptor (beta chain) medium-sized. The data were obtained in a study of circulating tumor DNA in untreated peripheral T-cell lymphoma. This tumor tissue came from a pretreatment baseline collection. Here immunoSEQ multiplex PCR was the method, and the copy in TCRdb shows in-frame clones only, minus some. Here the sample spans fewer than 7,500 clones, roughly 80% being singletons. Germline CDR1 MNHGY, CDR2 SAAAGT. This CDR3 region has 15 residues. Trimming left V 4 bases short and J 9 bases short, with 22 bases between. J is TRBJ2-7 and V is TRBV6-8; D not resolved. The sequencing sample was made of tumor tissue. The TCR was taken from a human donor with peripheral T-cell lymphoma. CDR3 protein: CASSWTAETYDGQYF. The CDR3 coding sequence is TGTGCCAGCAGTTGGACGGCAGAGACCTACGACGGGCAGTACTTC.